This passage covers 8 T cell receptor beta chains from one sample sequenced in a study of blood T cells in healthy people across ages. A second PCR, run for about 7 to 11 cycles, used a sample-barcoded 5' primer plus a J-beta primer mix. TCRdb re-called the 5' RACE reads with MiXCR, one entry per CDR3 protein. The sample shows 1,800,000 or so distinct CDR3 sequences, 39% of them seen only once. Sequencing input: blood. These receptors all stem from a human donor in good health.

The CDR3 sequence: CASSLGWGKLFF. The CDR3, as DNA: TGTGCCAGCAGTTTAGGTTGGGGGAAACTGTTTTTT. The chain combines TRBV12-3 or TRBV12-4 with TRBJ1-4, with D perhaps TRBD1 (5 bases). This CDR3 contains 12 residues. The ends were cut back, 1 base at V and 11 bases at J, with 8 bases in the middle.

This clonotype was counted between two and nine times. The chain joins TRBV10-3 to TRBJ2-3; D gene unclear. V lost 2 bases and J lost 0, with 6 bases in between. CDR1 and CDR2 (germline): ENHRY, SYGVKD. This CDR3 region has 14 residues. CDR3 sequence reads: CAISETASTDTQYF. CDR3 nucleotides: TGTGCCATCAGTGAGACAGCTAGCACAGATACGCAGTATTTT.

This clonotype was recorded once. The J gene is TRBJ1-1, the V gene TRBV9, with D perhaps TRBD1 (5 bases). The CDR3 loop spans 15 amino acids. CDR1 and CDR2 from the germline V gene are SGDLS and YYNGEE. The germline V and J ends were trimmed by 0 bases and 4 bases, with 13 bases remaining between them. CDR3 coding DNA: TGTGCCAGCAGCGTAGAGCCAGGGCCTGCCACTGAAGCTTTCTTT. It translates to CASSVEPGPATEAFF.

The chain links TRBV4-2 to TRBJ1-3, with TRBD1 matching 7 bases. This CDR3 has 17 residues. J gave up 2 bases and V 4 bases, and 11 bases lay outside the gene matches. CDR1 and CDR2 (germline): LGHNA, YNFKEQ. This chain's CDR3 is CASSPHDETGTGNTIYF. The CDR3 DNA follows: TGTGCCAGCAGCCCTCATGATGAGACAGGGACTGGAAACACCATATATTTT.

This chain joins TRBV28 and TRBJ2-7, with a possible D match to TRBD1 (6 bases). CDR1 and CDR2 (germline): MDHEN, SYDVKM. This CDR3 is built from 13 residues. Trimming removed 8 bases at V and 2 bases at J, with 13 bases between. CDR3 sequence (DNA): TGTGCCAGCGCGCCGGGACACACCTACGAGCAGTACTTC. This gives the protein CASAPGHTYEQYF.

With regard to this clonotype: One end of the junction does not line up with germline, which may come from a read error. The chain links TRBV29-1 to TRBJ2-3; D remains unclear. There are 13 residues in the CDR3. Germline V lookup: CDR1 SQVTM, CDR2 ANQGSEA. CDR3 residues: CSVEGRFTDTRYF. DNA for the CDR3: TGCAGCGTTGAAGGCAGGTTCACAGATACGCGGTATTTT.

This clonotype was counted many times. The chain joins TRBV7-2 to TRBJ2-7; 9 nucleotides align to TRBD2. J lost 2 bases, V lost 1 base, and 3 bases had no gene match. The CDR3 sequence is 15 residues long. Germline V CDR1 and CDR2: SGHTA, FQGNSA. The CDR3 reads CASSLEGGGAYEQYF. The CDR3 region has the DNA TGTGCCAGCAGCTTAGAGGGCGGGGGGGCCTACGAGCAGTACTTC.

The chain carries TRBV5-6 and TRBJ2-3; the D gene is possibly TRBD1 (6 bases). The CDR3 has 14 amino acids. Germline-derived CDR1 and CDR2 are SGHDT and YYEEEE. V lost 9 bases, J lost 2 bases, and 16 bases lay in between. The CDR3 region is CATYLTGYTDTQYF. DNA for the CDR3: TGTGCCACCTACCTGACAGGTTACACAGATACGCAGTATTTT. The complete variable domain, with remaining parts taken from reference TRBV5-6 and TRBJ2-3, reads DAGVTQSPTHLIKTRGQQVTLRCSPKSGHDTVSWYQQALGQGPQFIFQYYEEEERQRGNFPDRFSGHQFPNYSSELNVNALLLGDSALYLCATYLTGYTDTQYFGPGTRLTVL.